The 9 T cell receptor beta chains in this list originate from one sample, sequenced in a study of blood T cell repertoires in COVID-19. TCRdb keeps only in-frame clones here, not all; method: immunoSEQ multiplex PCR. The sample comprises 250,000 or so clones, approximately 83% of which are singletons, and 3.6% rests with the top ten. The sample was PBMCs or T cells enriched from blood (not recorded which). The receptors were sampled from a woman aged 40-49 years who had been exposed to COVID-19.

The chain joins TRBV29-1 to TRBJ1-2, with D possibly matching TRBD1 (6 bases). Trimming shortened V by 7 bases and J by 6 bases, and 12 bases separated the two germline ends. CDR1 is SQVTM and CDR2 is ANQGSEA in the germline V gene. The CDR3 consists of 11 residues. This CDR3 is CSARQDDGYTF. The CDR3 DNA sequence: TGCAGCGCCAGACAGGACGATGGCTACACCTTC.

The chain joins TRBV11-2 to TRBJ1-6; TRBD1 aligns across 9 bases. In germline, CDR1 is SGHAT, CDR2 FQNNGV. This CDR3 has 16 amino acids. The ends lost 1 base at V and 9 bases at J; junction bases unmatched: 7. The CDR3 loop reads CASSLGWTGVGSPLHF. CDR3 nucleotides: TGTGCCAGCAGCTTAGGGTGGACAGGGGTCGGTTCACCCCTCCACTTT.

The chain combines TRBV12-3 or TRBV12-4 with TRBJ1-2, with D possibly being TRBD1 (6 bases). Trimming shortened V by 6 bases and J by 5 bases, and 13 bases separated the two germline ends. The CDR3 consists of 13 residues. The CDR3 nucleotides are TGTGCCAGCAGACCAACGAGGGGGTATGGCTACACCTTC. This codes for CASRPTRGYGYTF.

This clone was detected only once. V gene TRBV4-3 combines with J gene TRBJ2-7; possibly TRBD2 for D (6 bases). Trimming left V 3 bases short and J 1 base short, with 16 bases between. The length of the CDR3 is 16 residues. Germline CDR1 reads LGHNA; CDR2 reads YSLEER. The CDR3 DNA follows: TGCGCCAGCAGCCAGGGGGACTCGCGGGTTTCCTACGAGCAGTACTTC. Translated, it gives CASSQGDSRVSYEQYF.

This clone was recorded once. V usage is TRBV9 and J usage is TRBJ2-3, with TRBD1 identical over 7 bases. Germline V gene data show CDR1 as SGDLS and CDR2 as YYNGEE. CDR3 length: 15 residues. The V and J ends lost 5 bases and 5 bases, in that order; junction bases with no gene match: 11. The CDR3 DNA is TGTGCCAGCAGGGGGGCAGGGGGATTCCTAGATACGCAGTATTTT. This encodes CASRGAGGFLDTQYF.

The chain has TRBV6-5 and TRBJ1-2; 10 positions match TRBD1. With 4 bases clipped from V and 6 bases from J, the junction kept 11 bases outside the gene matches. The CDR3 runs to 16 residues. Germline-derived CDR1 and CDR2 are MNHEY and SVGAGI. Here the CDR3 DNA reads TGTGCCAGCAGTTTACCACCGGGACAGGGGCAAGATGGCTACACCTTC. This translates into CASSLPPGQGQDGYTF.

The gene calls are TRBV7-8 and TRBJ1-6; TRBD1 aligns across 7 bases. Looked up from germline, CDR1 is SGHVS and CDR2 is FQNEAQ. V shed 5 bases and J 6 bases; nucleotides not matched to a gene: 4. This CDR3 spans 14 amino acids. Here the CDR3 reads CASSRGTANSPLHF. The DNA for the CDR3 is TGTGCCAGCAGCCGAGGGACAGCTAATTCACCCCTCCACTTT.

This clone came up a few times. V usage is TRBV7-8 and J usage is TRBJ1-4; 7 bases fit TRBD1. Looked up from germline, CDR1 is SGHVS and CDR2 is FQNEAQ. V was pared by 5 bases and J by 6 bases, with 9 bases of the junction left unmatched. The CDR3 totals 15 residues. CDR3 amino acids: CASSPDRARDEKLFF. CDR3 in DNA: TGTGCCAGCAGCCCCGACAGGGCGCGCGATGAAAAACTGTTTTTT.

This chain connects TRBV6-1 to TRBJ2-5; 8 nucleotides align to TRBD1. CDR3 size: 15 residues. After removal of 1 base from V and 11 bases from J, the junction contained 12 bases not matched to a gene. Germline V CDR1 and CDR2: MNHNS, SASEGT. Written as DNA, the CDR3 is TGTGCCAGCAGTGAAGGTATAGGCAGGGGGCCCCGGCAGTACTTC. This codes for CASSEGIGRGPRQYF.